This is a list of T cell receptor beta chains from one sample in a study of T cell changes during pregnancy in multiple sclerosis. Sequencing used immunoSEQ multiplex PCR; TCRdb keeps in-frame clones, though not all of them. The sample has approximately 100,000 clones; about 90% are singletons. The starting material was peripheral blood, obtained in the second trimester of pregnancy. The source is a female donor with multiple sclerosis, enrolled in a pregnancy study. Each CDR3 is given with its conserved first and last residue. D genes are given only for firm matches. Clone size is not always given. Where it is, it says once, few, many or a class for expanded clones.

>TRBJ1-5|NA|TRBV21-1|NA
CASRSSGGGHQPQHF
TGTGCCAGCAGAAGTTCTGGGGGCGGTCATCAGCCCCAGCATTTT
>TRBJ2-7|NA|TRBV1|NA
CTSSQEKTEGDRAYEQYF
TGCACCAGCAGCCAAGAGAAAACCGAAGGGGACAGGGCTTACGAGCAGTACTTC
>TRBJ1-1|NA|TRBV6-6|NA
CASIRVPSVGTEAFF
TGTGCCAGCATCAGGGTCCCCTCCGTTGGCACTGAAGCTTTCTTT
>TRBJ1-4|NA|TRBV5-6|NA
CASSLRSWTVEKLFF
TGTGCCAGCAGCTTGCGGTCTTGGACTGTTGAAAAACTGTTTTTT
>TRBJ2-7|NA|TRBV7-2|NA
CASSLGGSTTEQYF
TGTGCCAGCAGCTTAGGCGGCTCAACTACGGAGCAGTACTTC
>TRBJ2-3|TRBD2|TRBV6-6|NA
CASSDGLAGADTQYF
TGTGCCAGCAGTGATGGACTAGCGGGAGCAGATACGCAGTATTTT
>TRBJ1-1|TRBD1|TRBV27|NA
CASSRTGGMGSTEAFF
TGTGCCAGCAGCCGTACAGGGGGGATGGGTTCAACTGAAGCTTTCTTT
>TRBJ1-1|NA|TRBV19|few
CASSILKPNTEAFF
TGTGCCAGTAGTATCCTGAAGCCGAACACTGAAGCTTTCTTT
>TRBJ2-2|NA|TRBV9|NA
CASSTAGLTGELFF
TGTGCCAGCAGCACCGCAGGGCTGACCGGGGAGCTGTTTTTT
>TRBJ1-4|NA|TRBV6-5|NA
CASRGGRGHEKLFF
TGTGCCAGCAGGGGCGGCAGGGGACATGAAAAACTGTTTTTT
>TRBJ2-7|TRBD1|TRBV7-2|NA
CASSLDGQGRYEQYF
TGTGCCAGCAGCTTAGATGGACAGGGGCGCTACGAGCAGTACTTC
>TRBJ2-3|TRBD1|TRBV9|NA
CASSQGALGTDTQYF
TGTGCCAGCAGCCAGGGGGCTCTGGGCACAGATACGCAGTATTTT
>TRBJ2-1|TRBD2|TRBV19|NA
CASSVPSGRGGNEQFF
TGTGCCAGTAGTGTTCCTAGCGGGAGGGGAGGCAATGAGCAGTTCTTC
>TRBJ2-1|NA|TRBV7-9|NA
CASSLVGEAAHNEQFF
TGTGCCAGCAGCTTAGTTGGGGAGGCGGCTCACAATGAGCAGTTCTTC
>TRBJ2-1|TRBD2|TRBV11-2|NA
CASEGLANYNEQFF
TGTGCCAGCGAAGGACTAGCGAACTACAATGAGCAGTTCTTC
>TRBJ2-4|NA|TRBV29-1|once
CSVVRGGENIQYF
TGCAGCGTTGTAAGGGGCGGGGAAAACATTCAGTACTTC
>TRBJ2-1|TRBD2|TRBV9|few
CASSGGTSGKRNEQFF
TGTGCCAGCAGCGGTGGGACTAGCGGGAAACGGAATGAGCAGTTCTTC
>TRBJ1-4|NA|TRBV18|NA
CASSPPSGLEKLFF
TGTGCCAGCTCACCACCGTCGGGGTTAGAAAAACTGTTTTTT
>TRBJ2-5|TRBD2|TRBV13|NA
CASSFFLGLAMNPGETQYF
TGTGCCAGCAGCTTCTTTTTGGGACTAGCGATGAATCCAGGAGAGACCCAGTACTTC
>TRBJ2-3|TRBD2|TRBV5-6|NA
CASSLASGRERDTQYF
TGTGCCAGCAGCTTGGCTAGCGGGAGGGAGAGAGATACGCAGTATTTT
>TRBJ2-5|TRBD1|TRBV29-1|NA
CSVGDRVGETQYF
TGCAGCGTTGGGGACAGGGTTGGGGAGACCCAGTACTTC
>TRBJ2-1|TRBD2|TRBV5-4|NA
CASSLDAGVAYNEQFF
TGTGCCAGCAGCTTGGACGCGGGAGTAGCCTACAATGAGCAGTTCTTC
>TRBJ2-5|TRBD2|TRBV4-2|NA
CASSQESAGVETQYF
TGTGCCAGCAGCCAAGAATCCGCGGGAGTAGAGACCCAGTACTTC
>TRBJ2-3|NA|TRBV28|NA
CASSTPPWSPQYF
TGTGCCAGCAGCACACCCCCCTGGAGCCCGCAGTATTTT
>TRBJ2-3|TRBD2|TRBV28|NA
CASSIGLASTDTQYF
TGTGCCAGCAGTATCGGACTAGCATCCACAGATACGCAGTATTTT
>TRBJ1-1|TRBD1|TRBV5-1|few
CASSPPRTGNTEAFF
TGCGCCAGCAGCCCGCCCAGGACAGGGAACACTGAAGCTTTCTTT